This T cell receptor beta chain was documented in a study of T cell repertoires in cytomegalovirus infection. Across the whole study: Recently identified HLA-C-restricted CMV epitopes and well-studied HLA-B-restricted CMV epitopes were used by the study.

TCRdb reprocessed the reads via MiXCR and lists one record per CDR3 protein. The sample lists around 750,000 distinct CDR3 sequences; approximately 32% were seen once. Study-level results: CMV-specific TCR beta clonotypes restricted by HLA-C were the ones dominating the ex vivo response.

This clonotype came up a few times. Its target is not known. This CDR3 is built from 14 residues. V lost 8 bases to trimming and J lost 4 bases; unmatched junction nucleotides: 10. Germline V gene data show CDR1 as MNHNS and CDR2 as SASEGT. V gene TRBV6-1 combines with J gene TRBJ1-2; 7 bases fit TRBD1. The sequence derives from a human donor in good health (CMV status not recorded). Some clones in this sample may be carry-over from other donors' samples. The input for sequencing was cultured CD8+ T cells from PBMCs, taken from culture after CMV antigen stimulation. This CDR3 reads CASGSPRDSYGYTF. As DNA, the CDR3 is TGTGCCAGCGGAAGTCCCCGGGACAGCTATGGCTACACCTTC.